Below, 31 T cell receptor beta chains from the same sample are listed, as sequenced in a study of cytomegalovirus exposure and HLA in healthy donors (dated by TCRdb to 2017 to 2019). The library was produced with the immunoSEQ multiplex PCR assay. For the multiplex PCR, a mixture combining 60 forward primers for TCR Vbeta segments and 13 reverse primers for TCR Jbeta segments was used. In TCRdb, the immuneACCESS table is reduced to in-frame sequences with V and J assigned. These tables do not hold every clone; where another copy was compared, an unresolved V gene accounts for under half, and the others remain unexplained. The sample table records over 200,000 clones; about four fifths of these occur just once. The top ten clones comprise more than 5% of the sample. The sequenced material came from PBMCs. Receptors originate from a woman in her forties in good health and CMV-seropositive.

This chain joins TRBV6-1 and TRBJ1-1; D remains unclear. The length of the CDR3 is 15 residues. Germline values: CDR1 MNHNS, CDR2 SASEGT. Trimming shortened V by 7 bases and J by 1 base, and 16 bases separated the two germline ends. The CDR3 DNA reads TGTGCCAGCATTTTCGCGCGCGGCAGGAACACTGAAGCTTTCTTT. Residues: CASIFARGRNTEAFF.

V and J are TRBV15 and TRBJ2-3; 8 positions match TRBD2. This CDR3 contains 15 residues. Germline trimming cut 5 bases from V and 10 bases from J; bases unmatched to any gene: 14. CDR1 and CDR2 (germline): LNHNV, YYDKDF (reference sequence). This CDR3 is CATSASGGATRAQYF. CDR3 nucleotides: TGTGCCACCAGCGCATCCGGGGGGGCTACTAGGGCGCAGTATTTT.

The V and J genes are TRBV5-8 and TRBJ2-3; the match to TRBD2 covers 10 bases. Trimming took 4 bases from V and 0 from J; bases not matched to a gene: 11. The CDR3 covers 18 residues. Germline V gene sequence: CDR1 SGHTS, CDR2 YDEGEE. CDR3 sequence (DNA): TGTGCCAGCAGCCATCCTACTAGCGGGGATGAGAGCACAGATACGCAGTATTTT. Its protein product is CASSHPTSGDESTDTQYF.

This chain links TRBV7-9 with TRBJ2-7; TRBD2 is a possible D gene (5 bases). CDR3 length: 17 residues. The germline gives CDR1 SEHNR, CDR2 FQNEAQ (reference sequence). V shed 5 bases and J shed 1 base, with 21 bases lying between them. The CDR3 region is CASSHTPGTSESYEQYF. The DNA for the CDR3 is TGTGCCAGCAGCCATACCCCCGGCACTAGTGAGTCCTACGAGCAGTACTTC.

The chain has TRBV7-2 and TRBJ2-3, with D tentatively TRBD2 (6 bases). Germline V lookup: CDR1 SGHTA, CDR2 FQGNSA. This CDR3 has 15 residues. V lost 1 base, J lost 3 bases, and 11 bases lay in between. The CDR3 DNA sequence: TGTGCCAGCAGCTTAGTGGGGACTGGTACAGATACGCAGTATTTT. It encodes CASSLVGTGTDTQYF. The full variable domain, rest sourced from reference TRBV7-2 and TRBJ2-3, is GAGVSQSPSNKVTEKGKDVELRCDPISGHTALYWYRQSLGQGLEFLIYFQGNSAPDKSGLPSDRFSAERTGGSVSTLTIQRTQQEDSAVYLCASSLVGTGTDTQYFGPGTRLTVL.

The rearrangement joins TRBV18 to TRBJ1-2, with 9 bases matching TRBD1. CDR3 size: 16 residues. Germline CDR1 is KGHSH and CDR2 is LQKENI. V gave up 2 bases and J gave up 4 bases; unmatched junction bases: 8. The chain's CDR3 is CASSPGGRDRAYGYTF. Written as DNA, the CDR3 is TGTGCCAGCTCACCAGGAGGCCGGGACAGGGCCTATGGCTACACCTTC.

The V gene is TRBV4-1, the J gene TRBJ2-7; 7 bases are a match to TRBD1. The CDR3 spans 14 residues. J was trimmed by 4 bases and V by 6 bases; bases with no gene match: 9. Germline CDR1 reads MGHRA; CDR2 reads YSYEKL. CDR3 nucleotide sequence: TGCGCCAGCAGACCTACAGGGGTTCAATACGAGCAGTACTTC. This translates into CASRPTGVQYEQYF.

This chain uses TRBV6-1 with TRBJ2-1, with TRBD1 matching over 8 bases. CDR1 MNHNS and CDR2 SASEGT come from the germline V gene. The V segment lost 5 bases and the J segment 6 bases; nucleotides outside the gene matches: 9. The CDR3 is made up of 15 amino acids. The DNA for the CDR3 is TGTGCCAGCAGTACTGGGACAGGCCATCCCAATGAGCAGTTCTTC. Protein: CASSTGTGHPNEQFF.

J is TRBJ2-3 and V is TRBV5-4; D perhaps matches TRBD1 (5 bases). Trimming left V 0 bases short and J 0 bases short, with 8 bases between. The germline CDR1 and CDR2 sequences are SGHNT and YYREEE (reference sequence). This CDR3 is 15 amino acids long. CDR3: CASSLEGVSTDTQYF. DNA for the CDR3: TGTGCCAGCAGCTTGGAAGGGGTGAGCACAGATACGCAGTATTTT.

The chain uses TRBV5-3 and TRBJ2-5, with D perhaps TRBD2 (6 bases). TRBV5-3 is known as an ORF, though its function is uncertain. The V and J ends lost 7 bases and 3 bases respectively, with 16 bases between them. The CDR3 loop spans 14 amino acids. CDR3: CARDHPGGEETQYF. The DNA for the CDR3 is TGTGCCAGAGACCACCCCGGGGGTGAAGAGACCCAGTACTTC.

This sequence joins TRBV6-6 and TRBJ1-5; 8 nucleotides agree with TRBD1. CDR3 size: 14 residues. Germline lookup yields CDR1 MNHNY and CDR2 SVGAGI (reference sequence). J lost 6 bases, V lost 7 bases, and 8 bases had no gene match. CDR3 in amino acids: CASNPDRDFQPQHF. CDR3 in DNA: TGTGCCAGCAACCCGGACAGGGATTTTCAGCCCCAGCATTTT.

As regards this clone: Different DNA sequences within this sample yield the same CDR3. The V gene is TRBV5-1, the J gene TRBJ1-2, with 7 bases matching TRBD1. V dropped 0 bases and J dropped 4; count of bases not matched to a gene: 3. This CDR3 region has 14 residues. The V gene's germline CDR1 is SGHRS and CDR2 YFSETQ. CDR3 DNA: TGCGCCAGCAGCTTGGGACAGGGATCCTATGGCTACACCTTC. It codes for CASSLGQGSYGYTF.

The chain joins TRBV7-3 to TRBJ2-5, with D possibly TRBD2 on 6 matching bases. The germline gives CDR1 SGHTA, CDR2 FQGTGA. V lost 4 bases, J lost 5 bases, and 17 bases lay in between. The CDR3 has 15 amino acids. CDR3 in DNA: TGTGCCAGCAGCTCTAGGGGACTCCGGGGGGAGACCCAGTACTTC. Translation: CASSSRGLRGETQYF.

The V call is TRBV7-6, the J call TRBJ2-5; 13 bases line up with TRBD2. The CDR3 covers 18 residues. V lost 5 bases and J lost 0; bases outside the gene matches: 9. Germline V gene sequence: CDR1 SGHVS, CDR2 FNYEAQ. This CDR3 reads CASSLGTSGTHYQETQYF. The CDR3 DNA reads as TGTGCCAGCAGCCTTGGGACTAGCGGGACTCACTACCAAGAGACCCAGTACTTC.

V gene TRBV10-1 combines with J gene TRBJ1-1; 9 bases fit TRBD1. CDR3 length: 17 amino acids. The V gene's germline CDR1 is WNHNN and CDR2 SYGVQD (reference sequence). V shed 1 base and J 2 bases; nucleotides not matched to a gene: 8. The CDR3 DNA reads as TGCGCCAGCAGTGAGTTTTCGGGACAGGGAACCAACACTGAAGCTTTCTTT. This sequence encodes CASSEFSGQGTNTEAFF.

The chain joins TRBV7-9 to TRBJ2-1; maybe TRBD2 (6 bases). V lost 3 bases, J lost 8 bases, and 23 bases lay in between. The germline gives CDR1 SEHNR, CDR2 FQNEAQ (reference sequence). CDR3 length equals 17 residues. CDR3: CASSFRRERIGADEQFF. Written as DNA, the CDR3 is TGTGCCAGCAGCTTTCGGCGGGAAAGAATCGGGGCGGATGAGCAGTTCTTC.

V and J are TRBV2 and TRBJ2-3; a weak D match, TRBD2 (6 bases). The V and J ends lost 8 bases and 4 bases respectively, with 10 bases between them. The CDR3 consists of 12 residues. The V gene's germline CDR1 is SNHLY and CDR2 FYNNEI. Here the CDR3 DNA reads TGTGCCAGCCATTGGGGGGCAGATACGCAGTATTTT. Its protein product is CASHWGADTQYF. The variable domain in full, with the rest retrieved from reference TRBV2 and TRBJ2-3, is EPEVTQTPSHQVTQMGQEVILRCVPISNHLYFYWYRQILGQKVEFLVSFYNNEISEKSEIFDDQFSVERPDGSNFTLKIRSTKLEDSAMYFCASHWGADTQYFGPGTRLTVL.

This clone was seen more than once but under ten times. The CDR3 loop reads CASRSPGINQPQHF. The CDR3 bases are TGTGCCAGCAGATCCCCAGGGATCAATCAGCCCCAGCATTTT. V and J are TRBV28 and TRBJ1-5, with a tentative D call TRBD1 (5 bases). The CDR3 totals 14 residues. Germline V gene sequence: CDR1 MDHEN, CDR2 SYDVKM. The V end lost 6 bases, the J end lost 3 bases, and 12 bases lay between the germline ends.

This clone has just one count. The genes are TRBV30 and TRBJ2-6, with 12 bases fitting TRBD2. The ends lost 6 bases at V and 0 bases at J; junction bases unmatched: 3. This CDR3 region has 16 residues. The V gene's germline CDR1 is GTSNPN and CDR2 SVGIG (reference sequence). Written as DNA, the CDR3 is TGTGCCTGCGGACTAGCGGGGTTCTCTGGGGCCAACGTCCTGACTTTC. It translates to CACGLAGFSGANVLTF.

This sequence joins TRBV10-2 and TRBJ1-6, with 7 bases that match TRBD1. This CDR3 is built from 16 residues. Germline V gives CDR1 WSHSY, CDR2 SAAADI. With V trimmed by 3 bases and J by 5 bases, 7 bases remained unmatched. The CDR3 here is CASSEAEQGHNSPLHF. Here the CDR3 DNA reads TGCGCCAGCAGTGAAGCCGAACAGGGGCATAATTCACCCCTCCACTTT.

V and J are TRBV19 and TRBJ1-4; D perhaps matches TRBD1 (5 bases). In germline, CDR1 is LNHDA, CDR2 SQIVND (reference sequence). This CDR3 is built from 15 residues. V was pared by 5 bases and J by 0 bases, with 10 bases between. The CDR3 DNA is TGTGCCAGTAGTTCCTTGACAGCAACTAATGAAAAACTGTTTTTT. The encoded protein is CASSSLTATNEKLFF.

The chain carries TRBV5-1 and TRBJ1-2; D is ambiguous. The V end lost 1 base, the J end lost 6 bases, and 10 bases lay between the germline ends. The CDR3 loop spans 13 amino acids. Germline CDR1 SGHRS, CDR2 YFSETQ. In DNA, the CDR3 is TGCGCCAGCAGCTTGTGGGGAGTGGATGGCTACACCTTC. It encodes CASSLWGVDGYTF. Variable domain in full (rest from reference TRBV5-1 and TRBJ1-2): KAGVTQTPRYLIKTRGQQVTLSCSPISGHRSVSWYQQTPGQGLQFLFEYFSETQRNKGNFPGRFSGRQFSNSRSEMNVSTLELGDSALYLCASSLWGVDGYTFGSGTRLTVV.

The V call is TRBV11-3, the J call TRBJ1-6; possible D gene TRBD1, 5 bases. CDR3 size: 17 residues. CDR1 and CDR2 from the germline V gene are SGHNT and YENEEA. V was clipped by 2 bases and J by 0 bases, with 11 bases between them. CDR3 sequence reads: CASSLMTDSSYNSPLHF. CDR3 in DNA: TGTGCCAGCAGCTTAATGACAGATAGCTCCTATAATTCACCCCTCCACTTT.

This chain uses TRBV7-2 with TRBJ2-7; TRBD2 might be the D (5 bases). V was trimmed by 5 bases and J by 5 bases, leaving 19 bases between them. Germline assignment: CDR1 SGHTA and CDR2 FQGNSA. This CDR3 comprises 15 residues. The CDR3 sequence: CASSPQTGQEDEQYF. The CDR3 DNA is TGTGCCAGCAGCCCTCAGACGGGCCAGGAGGACGAGCAGTACTTC. The whole variable domain, filled in from reference TRBV7-2 and TRBJ2-7, reads GAGVSQSPSNKVTEKGKDVELRCDPISGHTALYWYRQSLGQGLEFLIYFQGNSAPDKSGLPSDRFSAERTGGSVSTLTIQRTQQEDSAVYLCASSPQTGQEDEQYFGPGTRLTVT.

This clone was detected only once. V usage is TRBV5-1 and J usage is TRBJ1-1, with 9 bases matching TRBD1. This CDR3 is 14 amino acids long. The V and J ends lost 6 bases and 3 bases, in that order; junction bases with no gene match: 6. Germline values: CDR1 SGHRS, CDR2 YFSETQ. The CDR3 here is CASTTTGGHTEAFF. The DNA for the CDR3 is TGCGCCAGCACCACGACAGGGGGACACACTGAAGCTTTCTTT.

The rearrangement uses TRBV6-6 and TRBJ1-1; 8 nucleotides align to TRBD1. V shed 4 bases and J 5 bases; nucleotides not matched to a gene: 6. The CDR3 contains 14 residues. CDR1 and CDR2 from the germline V gene are MNHNY and SVGAGI (reference sequence). Here the CDR3 reads CASSSQGARTEAFF. CDR3 coding DNA: TGTGCCAGCAGTTCGCAGGGGGCGCGAACTGAAGCTTTCTTT.

The chain employs TRBV2 and TRBJ2-7; 9 bases are shared with TRBD1. This CDR3 is built from 15 residues. Germline V gene sequence: CDR1 SNHLY, CDR2 FYNNEI. Trimming cost V 6 bases and J 4 bases; bases outside gene matches: 10. The CDR3 sequence is CASRQGQGTKYEQYF. The CDR3 coding sequence is TGTGCCAGCAGGCAAGGACAGGGGACTAAATACGAGCAGTACTTC.

This chain links TRBV19 with TRBJ1-4; 7 bases agree with TRBD1. Germline V gene lookup returns CDR1 LNHDA and CDR2 SQIVND (reference sequence). There are 15 residues in the CDR3. J was trimmed by 8 bases and V by 5 bases; bases with no gene match: 11. CDR3 sequence (DNA): TGTGCCAGTAGTTATGAGGGGGCGCGGGGAGAAAAACTGTTTTTT. This sequence encodes CASSYEGARGEKLFF.

The rearrangement uses TRBV4-1 and TRBJ1-2; D gene uncertain. This CDR3 contains 11 residues. V lost 0 bases and J 14 bases, leaving 10 bases between the germline ends. Germline loops: CDR1 MGHRA, CDR2 YSYEKL. This CDR3 reads CASSQDARSTF. CDR3 sequence (DNA): TGCGCCAGCAGCCAAGACGCTAGGTCGACCTTC.

The chain links TRBV7-2 to TRBJ2-7, with TRBD1 as a possible D gene (5 bases). Per germline, CDR1 SGHTA and CDR2 FQGNSA. V was cut by 1 base and J by 2 bases, with 12 bases left in between. The CDR3 totals 15 residues. The CDR3 loop reads CASSLGPGRAYEQYF. The DNA of the CDR3 is TGTGCCAGCAGCTTAGGACCAGGGCGCGCCTACGAGCAGTACTTC.

This clone was recorded a few times. Because the CDR3 is missing its conserved closing phenylalanine or tryptophan, this is likely a read error. The limits of the CDR3 on the DNA are not certain, so only TCRdb's listed CDR3 is given. The gene calls are TRBV10-3 and TRBJ1-4; TRBD1, the table's D call, was not compared with the DNA. Germline assignment: CDR1 ENHRY and CDR2 SYGVKD. The CDR3 is 11 residues long, counting both termini. This chain's CDR3 is CAIRIGGQQEV.